The present entry profiles one TCR beta chain with its context. Its antigen remains unknown. Measured with immunoSEQ multiplex PCR; TCRdb has only the in-frame clones, and not every one. Among 950,000 to 1,300,000 clones listed, 65% to 75% were seen once. The entry originates in a study of shared clonotypes between healthy human individuals. Study-level background: The donor group consisted of two women and three men, aged 18 to 49. Researchers assigned three CD4 naive, three CD4 memory, two CD8 naive and one CD8 memory plate to each donor. Notes on the study in general: A generally larger estimated richness was seen in naive subsets than in memory subsets. Only blood was sampled, and tissue TCR repertoires likely differ from blood ones.

Looked up from germline, CDR1 is DFQATT and CDR2 is SNEGSKA (reference sequence). The germline V and J ends were trimmed by 8 bases and 4 bases, with 11 bases remaining between them. This CDR3 spans 11 amino acids. What was sequenced was memory CD4+ T cells sorted from blood. Subset given: CD45RA-negative fraction. This TCR came from a man aged 18 to 30 in good health. The chain recombines TRBV20-1 with TRBJ1-2, with D perhaps TRBD1 (5 bases). The CDR3 is CSLSGPYGYTF. CDR3 in DNA: TGCAGTCTTTCGGGGCCCTATGGCTACACCTTC.